This TCR beta chain was obtained from a study of T cells in Graves' hyperthyroidism and ophthalmopathy (dated by TCRdb to about 2019). Regarding the research as a whole: Peripheral blood was sampled at the time of initial diagnosis, prior to any treatment. In more than 5 Graves' hyperthyroidism patients, the study also compared T-cell repertoires from thyroid tissue with T-cell repertoires from blood. The 100 discovery patients were randomly divided into training and test sets at a 7:3 ratio. After blood sampling, hyperthyroidism patients were treated with methimazole at a starting dose of 30 mg daily, and ophthalmopathy patients were treated with high-dose intravenous methylprednisolone. A discovery cohort of about a hundred patients, about 44 with Graves' ophthalmopathy and under 60 with stable Graves' hyperthyroidism, was used to find distinguishing TCR V-J signatures. Whether ophthalmopathy could be predicted prospectively was tested in an independent validation cohort made up of roughly 19 hyperthyroidism patients plus 17 patients who later progressed to ophthalmopathy. TCR Vbeta CDR3 sequencing of some 140 peripheral blood samples (over 40 ophthalmopathy, 75 or so hyperthyroidism and some 17 progressor patients) is reported in the paper. The full study reports these points: A 13 V-J signature model separated ophthalmopathy from stable hyperthyroidism, with over 85% sensitivity and 81% to 82% specificity in cross-validation and 80%/75% in testing. No statistical method was used to set the sample size in advance, and investigators knew the group allocation. Most expanded thyroid clonotypes (frequency above 0.001) were also detected in blood, a finding suggesting that blood repertoires may reflect thyroid immune responses. During validation, the model predicted progression to ophthalmopathy a median of approximately 7 months ahead of onset, with around 71% sensitivity and more than 72% specificity.

From V the trimming removes 8 bases and from J it removes 6 bases, while the gene matches leave 8 bases of the junction unaccounted for. Per the germline V gene, SGHRS is the CDR1 and YFSETQ is the CDR2. From its cysteine to its phenylalanine, the CDR3 spans 14 amino acids. The read is trimmed to its CDR3 DNA, 42 bases read in frame from base 1. Amplification of TCR beta CDR3 regions was carried out from RNA transcripts. The first round of RT-PCR for the TCR CDR3 was performed with the HTBI primer set and the Qiagen OneStep RT-PCR kit. The libraries were constructed in a second round of multiplex PCR and then size-selected and purified. Sequencing of the libraries was done on an Illumina HiSeq2000 using paired-end 100 bp reads. On the authors' methods: SOAPnuke was used to process the raw data, throwing out any read that contained adapters or uncalled bases, had a mean Phred below 15, or lacked an exact constant-primer or identifier match. High-quality paired reads were merged with COPE v1.2.5, and unique nucleotide sequences were defined as clonotypes. MiTCR v1.1 was used to align the clonotypes against IMGT TRBV, TRBD and TRBJ reference segments. Only V-J combinations with frequency above 0.0001, covering about 99% of repertoires, were analysed. A TCS score was defined as the ratio of F50 (clonal expansion) to E x V (chaos), with BLOSUM62-based TCRdist applied between CDR3 peptides within each V-J. Welch's t-statistics and random forest reduced roughly 540 V-J features to 10 to 15, which were used in a naive Bayes classifier (R e1071). TCRdb reprocessed the public reads (quality trimming at Q25 with fastp, clone calling with MiXCR) and kept in-frame beta chains. Rows matching on CDR3 protein sequence are summarized as one entry with the most common DNA and genes. The V and J calls were not made by the authors but by TCRdb's processing. This sample is represented by around 340,000 distinct CDR3 sequences; roughly 15% of them were singletons. Of the sample, around a third is held by the ten largest clones.

This clonotype was seen repeatedly, ten times or more. It lacks a known antigen. Base qualities are not at hand, and no much larger clone is one base apart. Stable Graves' hyperthyroidism was defined as the absence of progression to ophthalmopathy over 18 months of follow-up. The hyperthyroidism patients were between 18 and 65 years old and newly diagnosed, with a disease duration of less than 2 months. Patients with uncontrolled infections, other autoimmune diseases, pregnancy or lactation were excluded. Clinical symptoms, serum thyroxine and TRAb, thyroid ultrasound, and orbital computed tomography formed the basis for the diagnoses. PBMCs were isolated from approximately 10 ml of fresh peripheral blood by Ficoll-Paque density gradient centrifugation. Trizol reagent was used to extract total RNA, and RNA quality was then checked on an Agilent 2100 Bioanalyzer.

The chain uses TRBV5-1 and TRBJ2-3; TRBD2 aligns with 11 central bases. This receptor was taken from a man aged 30-40 years with Graves' hyperthyroidism. The sample comprised blood. At the DNA level, the sequence is TGCGCCAGTCAGGGGACTAGCGGCCAGGATACGCAGTATTTT. This is translated as CASQGTSGQDTQYF.